Reported below is one T cell receptor (beta chain). Everyone who took part was about 18 to 90 years old, and they came from about 25 US areas. Recovered Cohort 3 donors showed two negative PCRs, clearance, or symptom resolution. This CDR3 has 15 amino acids. With 6 bases clipped from V and 5 bases from J, the junction kept 5 bases outside the gene matches. Looked up from germline, CDR1 is SEHNR and CDR2 is FQNEAQ (reference sequence). The source of the sample is a study of blood T cell repertoires in COVID-19. Method: immunoSEQ multiplex PCR; TCRdb's copy keeps in-frame clones and lacks some. The sample records 250,000 to 350,000 clones, 80% to 95% being singletons.

The source material was PBMCs or T cells enriched from blood (not recorded which). This chain connects TRBV7-9 to TRBJ2-3, with TRBD2 matching 13 bases. The clonotype comes from a woman aged 25-40 years who had recovered from COVID-19. Here the CDR3 DNA reads TGTGCCAGCAGACTAGCGGGAGGGCCGGGAGATACGCAGTATTTT. It translates to CASRLAGGPGDTQYF.